Presented here are 3 T cell receptor beta chains from one specimen sequenced in a study of blood T cell repertoires in COVID-19. The data were produced by immunoSEQ multiplex PCR, yet TCRdb's version contains in-frame clones alone and is incomplete. This sample has around 80,000 clones, with about 83% found just once. Sequencing was carried out using peripheral blood. All receptors derive from a woman of 80 years or more with acute or convalescent COVID-19.

This clone was detected only a few times. The J gene is TRBJ2-7, the V gene TRBV19; D perhaps matches TRBD1 (6 bases). Trimming removed 6 bases at V and 0 bases at J, with 12 bases between. The CDR3 spans 14 residues. The germline V gene encodes CDR1 LNHDA and CDR2 SQIVND (reference sequence). As DNA, the CDR3 is TGTGCCAGTAGCCCGACAGGCAGCTCCTACGAGCAGTACTTC. Its translation: CASSPTGSSYEQYF.

The chain employs TRBV9 and TRBJ2-3; D gene ambiguous. The CDR3 contains 13 residues. V was cut by 2 bases and J by 1 base, with 5 bases left in between. The germline V gene has CDR1 SGDLS and CDR2 YYNGEE. The CDR3 loop is CASSVQGTDTQYF. CDR3 DNA: TGTGCCAGCAGCGTGCAGGGCACAGATACGCAGTATTTT.

The rearrangement links TRBV9 to TRBJ2-4; possibly TRBD1 for D (6 bases). The CDR3 covers 17 residues. The germline V and J ends were trimmed by 4 bases and 6 bases, with 23 bases remaining between them. Germline V gives CDR1 SGDLS, CDR2 YYNGEE. In DNA, the CDR3 is TGTGCCAGCAGCCCCCGCCGGCAGGGGTACGAACGAAACATTCAGTACTTC. It translates to CASSPRRQGYERNIQYF.